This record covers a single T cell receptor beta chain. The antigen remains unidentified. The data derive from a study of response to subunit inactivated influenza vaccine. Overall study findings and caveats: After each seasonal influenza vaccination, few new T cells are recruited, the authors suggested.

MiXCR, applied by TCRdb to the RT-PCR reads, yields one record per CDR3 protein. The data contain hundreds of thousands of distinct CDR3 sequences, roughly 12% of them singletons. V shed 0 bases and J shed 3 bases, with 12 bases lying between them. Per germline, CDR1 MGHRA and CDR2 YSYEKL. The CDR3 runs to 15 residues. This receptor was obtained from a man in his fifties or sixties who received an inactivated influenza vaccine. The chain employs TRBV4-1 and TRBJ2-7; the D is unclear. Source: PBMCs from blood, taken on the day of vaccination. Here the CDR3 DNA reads TGCGCCAGCAGCCAAGATCGTTTAGCCTTCTACGAGCAGTACTTC. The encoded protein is CASSQDRLAFYEQYF.